Listed below are T cell receptor beta chains from one sample, sequenced in a study of OX40 agonist ivuxolimab in advanced cancers. Repertoires were generated with immunoSEQ multiplex PCR, while TCRdb's copy carries only in-frame clones and drops some. The sample includes 15,000 to 20,000 clones, about 80% of them seen just once. Sequencing was performed on CD4+ or CD8+ T cells sorted from blood, taken in a trial of the OX40 agonist ivuxolimab. The receptors were sampled from an adult with an advanced solid tumor such as melanoma, head and neck, liver or kidney cancer. The CDR3 runs from the conserved cysteine through the conserved F or W. Fields, in order: J gene, D gene, clone size, V gene, CDR3 length, CDR3 DNA, CDR3 protein. The D gene is left open where the match is weak. The size field is filled for only some rows; it gives once, few, many or a size class.

>TRBJ1-1|.|once|TRBV18|12
TGTGCCAGCTCACCGGACCGGCCTGAAGCTTTCTTT
CASSPDRPEAFF
>TRBJ1-2|.|.|TRBV28|14
TGTGCCAGCAGTCCCATCTCCTCTGGATATGGCTACACCTTC
CASSPISSGYGYTF
>TRBJ2-7|.|.|TRBV2|12
TGTGCCAGCAGTGAACGGAACTACGAGCAGTACTTC
CASSERNYEQYF
>TRBJ2-5|.|few|TRBV5-3|12
TGTGCCAGCAGCTTGTGGGGAGAGACCCAGTACTTC
CASSLWGETQYF
>TRBJ1-2|.|.|TRBV2|12
TGTGCCAGCAGTGAAGATCGTCATGGCTACACCTTC
CASSEDRHGYTF
>TRBJ1-4|.|.|TRBV5-1|13
TGCGCCAGCGCGGGGGGCATGGATGAAAAACTGTTTTTT
CASAGGMDEKLFF
>TRBJ1-2|TRBD1|.|TRBV28|17
TGTGCCAGCAGTTTCCCGGGACAGGGGCCTCATAACTATGGCTACACCTTC
CASSFPGQGPHNYGYTF
>TRBJ2-1|.|.|TRBV4-1|15
TGCGCCAGCAGCCAAGAAAAACGGGCCTACAATGAGCAGTTCTTC
CASSQEKRAYNEQFF
>TRBJ2-7|TRBD1|few|TRBV28|14
TGTGCCAGCATTAGGACAGGGAAATCCCGCGAGCAGTACTTC
CASIRTGKSREQYF
>TRBJ1-5|TRBD1|.|TRBV5-4|17
TGTGCCAGCAGCGGAACAACAGGGGGCTTGGGCAATCAGCCCCAGCATTTT
CASSGTTGGLGNQPQHF
>TRBJ2-7|TRBD2|.|TRBV14|15
TGTGCCAGCAGCCAAGAGGGTGCGGGGGACTACGAGCAGTACTTC
CASSQEGAGDYEQYF
>TRBJ2-7|.|.|TRBV7-6|14
TGTGCCAGCAGCTTCGGAGGGCCGAGTTACGAGCAGTACTTC
CASSFGGPSYEQYF
>TRBJ2-1|.|.|TRBV5-1|13
TGCGCCAGCAGCTTGGGGCAGCCCGGTGAGCAGTTCTTC
CASSLGQPGEQFF
>TRBJ1-1|.|.|TRBV25-1|12
TGTGCCAGCAGTGTATGGGACACTGAAGCTTTCTTT
CASSVWDTEAFF
>TRBJ1-5|.|.|TRBV28|13
TGTGCCAGCAGCCTTCAGGGGAATCAGCCCCAGCATTTT
CASSLQGNQPQHF
>TRBJ2-3|.|.|TRBV11-2|16
TGTGCCAGCATCGAGAGTAGGGCAGGGTGGACAGATACGCAGTATTTT
CASIESRAGWTDTQYF
>TRBJ2-7|.|.|TRBV19|15
TGTGCCAGTAGTATTTCTGGGGGGGCCGCCTACGAGCAGTACTTC
CASSISGGAAYEQYF
>TRBJ2-2|TRBD1|.|TRBV19|15
TGTGCCAGTAGTATGGGGACAGGGACCACCGGGGAGCTGTTTTTT
CASSMGTGTTGELFF
>TRBJ2-1|.|.|TRBV7-9|11
TGTGCCAGCAGGGTATACAATGAGCAGTTCTTC
CASRVYNEQFF
>TRBJ1-5|.|.|TRBV4-1|14
TGCGCCAGCAGCCAAGAGGGCATTGCCCAGTCCCAGCATTTT
CASSQEGIAQSQHF
>TRBJ2-4|.|once|TRBV28|15
TGTGCCAGCGGGCCCTTCTCTAGCGCCATCAACATTCAGTACTTC
CASGPFSSAINIQYF
>TRBJ2-7|TRBD2|few|TRBV19|14
TGTGCCAGTGGACCGGGACTAGCGATCTACGAGCAGTACTTC
CASGPGLAIYEQYF
>TRBJ1-1|.|.|TRBV7-6|12
TGTGCCAGCAGCTTAATCTCGACTGAAGCTTTCTTT
CASSLISTEAFF
>TRBJ2-7|.|.|TRBV27|15
TGTGCCAGCAGTCCCGGGACTGCGTTCTATATCAAGCAGTACTTC
CASSPGTAFYIKQYF
>TRBJ1-4|.|.|TRBV5-1|16
TGCGCCAGCAGCCTTCTCCCTGGATCAACTAATGAAAAACTGTTTTTT
CASSLLPGSTNEKLFF
>TRBJ2-7|.|.|TRBV29-1|13
TGCAGCGTTGGTGGGGGTAGCTCCTACGAGCAGTACTTC
CSVGGGSSYEQYF